This TCR beta chain was identified during a study of graft-versus-host responses after intestinal transplantation. CDR1 is MDHEN and CDR2 is SYDVKM in the germline V gene. Germline trimming cut 5 bases from V and 2 bases from J; bases unmatched to any gene: 8. The CDR3 loop spans 15 amino acids. Of note for this clone: Its antigen remains unknown.

TCRdb's copy holds only in-frame clones and misses some; the assay was immunoSEQ multiplex PCR. The sample yields over 100,000 clones, approximately 90% seen once. This TCR was recovered from a human donor who was the organ donor for an intestinal transplant. The gene calls are TRBV28 and TRBJ1-2, with TRBD1 matching 7 bases. Source: unstimulated CD4+ T cells sorted from spleen or lymph node cells, taken before transplant. In DNA, the CDR3 is TGTGCCAGCAGTCATCAGGGGGTCCAAAACTATGGCTACACCTTC. Amino acid sequence: CASSHQGVQNYGYTF.